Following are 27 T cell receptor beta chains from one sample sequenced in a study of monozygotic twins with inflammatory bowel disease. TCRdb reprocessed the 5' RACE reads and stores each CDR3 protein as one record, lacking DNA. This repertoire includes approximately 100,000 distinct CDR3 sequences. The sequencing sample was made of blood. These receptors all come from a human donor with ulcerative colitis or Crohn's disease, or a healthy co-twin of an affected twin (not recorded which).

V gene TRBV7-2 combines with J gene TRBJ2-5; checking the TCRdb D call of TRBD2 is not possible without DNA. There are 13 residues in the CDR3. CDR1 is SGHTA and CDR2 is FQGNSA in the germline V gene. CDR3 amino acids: CASRTSGQETQYF.

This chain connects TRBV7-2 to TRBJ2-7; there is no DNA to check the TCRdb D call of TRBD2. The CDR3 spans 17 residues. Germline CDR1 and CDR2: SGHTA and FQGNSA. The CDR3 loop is CASSSQPYGTYSYEQYF.

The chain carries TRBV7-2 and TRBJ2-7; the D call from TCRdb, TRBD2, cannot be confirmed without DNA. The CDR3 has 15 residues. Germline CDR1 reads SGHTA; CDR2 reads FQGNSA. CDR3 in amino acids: CASSLDWREEGEQYF.

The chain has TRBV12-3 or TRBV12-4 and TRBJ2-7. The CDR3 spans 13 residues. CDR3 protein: CASSSIGPYEQYF.

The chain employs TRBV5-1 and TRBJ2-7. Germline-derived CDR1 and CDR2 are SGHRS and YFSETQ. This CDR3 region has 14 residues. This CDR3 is CASSLNRNAYEQYF.

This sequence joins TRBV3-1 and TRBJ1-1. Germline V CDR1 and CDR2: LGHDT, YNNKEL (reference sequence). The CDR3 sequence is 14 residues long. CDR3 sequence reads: CASSQGGGFTEAFF.

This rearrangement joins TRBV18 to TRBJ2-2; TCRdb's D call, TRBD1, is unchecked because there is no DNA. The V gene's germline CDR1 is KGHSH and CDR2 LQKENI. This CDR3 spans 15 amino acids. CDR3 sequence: CASSPTGGYTGELFF.

Here the CDR3 reads CASSGYRGSEQYF. The chain is built from TRBV14 and TRBJ2-7; TCRdb outputs TRBD1, but without DNA this stays unchecked. CDR1 and CDR2 from the germline V gene are SGHDN and FVKESK. The CDR3 is made up of 13 amino acids.

CDR3 amino acids: CASSLDVSSGELFF. The chain couples TRBV5-4 to TRBJ2-2. The CDR3 totals 14 residues. The germline V gene has CDR1 SGHNT and CDR2 YYREEE (reference sequence).

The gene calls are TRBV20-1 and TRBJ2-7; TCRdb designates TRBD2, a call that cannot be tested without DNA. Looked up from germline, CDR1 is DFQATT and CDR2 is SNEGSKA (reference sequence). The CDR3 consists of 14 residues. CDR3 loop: CSAQDGTLQYEQYF.

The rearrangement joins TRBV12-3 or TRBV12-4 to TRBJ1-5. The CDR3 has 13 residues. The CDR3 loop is CASSRLVRQPQHF.

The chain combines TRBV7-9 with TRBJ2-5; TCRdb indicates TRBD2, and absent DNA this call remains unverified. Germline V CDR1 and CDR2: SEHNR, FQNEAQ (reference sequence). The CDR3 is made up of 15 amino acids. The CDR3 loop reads CASSPLRAGEETQYF.

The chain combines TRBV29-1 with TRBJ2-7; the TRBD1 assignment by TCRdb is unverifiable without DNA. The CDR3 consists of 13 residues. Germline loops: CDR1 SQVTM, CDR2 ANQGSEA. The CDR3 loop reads CSAVTGGLYEQYF.

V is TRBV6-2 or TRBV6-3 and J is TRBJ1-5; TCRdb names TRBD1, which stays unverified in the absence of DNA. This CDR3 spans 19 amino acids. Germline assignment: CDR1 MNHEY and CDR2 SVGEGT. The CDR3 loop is CASSYQLTIGGGSNQPQHF.

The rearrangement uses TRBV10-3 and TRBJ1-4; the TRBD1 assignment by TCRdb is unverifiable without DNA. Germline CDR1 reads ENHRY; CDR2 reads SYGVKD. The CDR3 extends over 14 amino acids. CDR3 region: CAIPLHQTNEKLFF.

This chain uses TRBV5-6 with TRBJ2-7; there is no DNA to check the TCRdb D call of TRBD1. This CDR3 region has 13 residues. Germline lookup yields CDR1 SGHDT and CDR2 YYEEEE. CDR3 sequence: CASSITGLYEQYF.

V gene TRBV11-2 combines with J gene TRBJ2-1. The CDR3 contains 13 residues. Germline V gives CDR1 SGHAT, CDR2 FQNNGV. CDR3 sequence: CASSLGLQVEQFF.

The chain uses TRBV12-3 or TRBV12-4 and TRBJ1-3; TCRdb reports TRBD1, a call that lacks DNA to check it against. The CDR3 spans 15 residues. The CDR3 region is CASSPGQGLGNTIYF.

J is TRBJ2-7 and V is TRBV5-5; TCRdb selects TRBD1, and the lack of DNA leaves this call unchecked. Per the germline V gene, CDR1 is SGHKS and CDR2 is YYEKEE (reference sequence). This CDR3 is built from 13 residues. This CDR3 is CASSPIHPGEQYF.

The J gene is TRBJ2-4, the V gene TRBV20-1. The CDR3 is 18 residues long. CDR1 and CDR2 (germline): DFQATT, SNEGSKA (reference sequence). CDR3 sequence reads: CSASFNRQTGLAKNIQYF.

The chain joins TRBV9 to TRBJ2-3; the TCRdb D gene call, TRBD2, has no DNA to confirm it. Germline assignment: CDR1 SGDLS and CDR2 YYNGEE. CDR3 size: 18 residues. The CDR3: CASTPRASGTYYTDTQYF.

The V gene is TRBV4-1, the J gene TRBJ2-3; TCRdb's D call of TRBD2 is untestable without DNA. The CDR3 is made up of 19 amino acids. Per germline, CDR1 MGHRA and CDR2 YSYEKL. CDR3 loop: CASSQEVLVAGTGTDTQYF.

CDR3 sequence reads: CATSTRAQETQYF. The chain combines TRBV15 with TRBJ2-5. The length of the CDR3 is 13 residues. CDR1 is LNHNV, CDR2 YYDKDF, per germline (reference sequence).

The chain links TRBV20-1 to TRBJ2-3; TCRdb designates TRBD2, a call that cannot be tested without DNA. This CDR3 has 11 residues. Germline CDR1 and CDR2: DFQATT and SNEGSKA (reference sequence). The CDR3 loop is CSERVGDTQYF.

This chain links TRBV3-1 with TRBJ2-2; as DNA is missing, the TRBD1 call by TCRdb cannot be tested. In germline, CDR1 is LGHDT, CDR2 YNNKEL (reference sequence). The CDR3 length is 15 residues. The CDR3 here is CVSTPGHVNTGELFF. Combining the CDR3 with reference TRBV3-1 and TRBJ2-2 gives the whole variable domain DTAVSQTPKYLVTQMGNDKSIKCEQNLGHDTMYWYKQDSKKFLKIMFSYNNKELIINETVPNRFSPKSPDKAHLNLHINSLELGDSAVYFCVSTPGHVNTGELFFGEGSRLTVL.

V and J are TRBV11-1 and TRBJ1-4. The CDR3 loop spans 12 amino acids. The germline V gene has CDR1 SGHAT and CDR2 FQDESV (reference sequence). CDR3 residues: CASSSSAGQLFF. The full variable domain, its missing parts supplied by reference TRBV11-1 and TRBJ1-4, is EAEVAQSPRYKITEKSQAVAFWCDPISGHATLYWYRQILGQGPELLVQFQDESVVDDSQLPKDRFSAERLKGVDSTLKIQPAELGDSAMYLCASSSSAGQLFFGSGTQLSVL.

The CDR3 sequence is CASSPGTASGNTIYF. This sequence joins TRBV18 and TRBJ1-3. This CDR3 is 15 amino acids long. Germline loops: CDR1 KGHSH, CDR2 LQKENI.